The 9 T cell receptor beta chains below all came from one sample that was sequenced in a study of STAT3 mutations in large granular lymphocyte leukemia. No cognate antigen is known for these TCRs. Overall study findings and caveats: Every T-cell large granular lymphocyte leukemia patient had at least one immunodominant TCR beta clonotype.

The assay was immunoSEQ multiplex PCR, and TCRdb's table has in-frame clones only and misses some. The sample consists of roughly 6,600 clones, 45% to 65% of them appearing once. The material sequenced was peripheral blood mononuclear cells. The source of these receptors is a boy between 10 and 17 years old with T-cell large granular lymphocyte leukemia. Some clones in this sample may be carry-over from other donors' samples.

V gene TRBV18 combines with J gene TRBJ2-7, with a tentative D call TRBD2 (5 bases). This CDR3 is built from 15 residues. Germline CDR1 reads KGHSH; CDR2 reads LQKENI. With 1 base removed from V and 7 bases from J, the gap between germline ends came to 17 bases. This chain's CDR3 is CASSPRRARDEEQYF. CDR3 DNA: TGTGCCAGCTCACCACGCCGGGCTCGGGATGAAGAGCAGTACTTC.

This clone was found a few times. The genes are TRBV5-4 and TRBJ1-2; 7 bases match TRBD1. The CDR3 contains 16 residues. Germline V gene data show CDR1 as SGHNT and CDR2 as YYREEE (reference sequence). The V gene end was trimmed by 1 base and the J gene end by 8 bases; junction bases not matched to a gene: 14. This chain's CDR3 is CASSLWDRDSVVGYTF. DNA of the CDR3: TGTGCCAGCAGCTTGTGGGACCGGGACAGTGTTGTCGGCTACACCTTC.

CDR3 in amino acids: CASSPLQGPYEQYF. For the CDR3, the DNA is TGTGCCAGCAGTCCTCTACAGGGGCCCTACGAGCAGTACTTC. This chain joins TRBV27 and TRBJ2-7, with 7 bases lining up with TRBD1. With 5 bases clipped from V and 2 bases from J, the junction kept 6 bases outside the gene matches. The length of the CDR3 is 14 residues. The germline CDR1 and CDR2 sequences are MNHEY and SMNVEV (reference sequence).

The CDR3 here is CASSRGPYNEQFF. The CDR3 DNA reads TGTGCCAGCAGCCGGGGGCCCTACAATGAGCAGTTCTTC. The chain recombines TRBV6-5 with TRBJ2-1; D might be TRBD1 or TRBD2, each matching 6 bases. Trimming pared 6 bases from V and 2 bases from J, leaving 8 bases between. The CDR3 is 13 residues long. Germline-derived CDR1 and CDR2 are MNHEY and SVGAGI.

The chain links TRBV7-9 to TRBJ1-5; D is uncertain. Trimming shortened V by 2 bases and J by 4 bases, and 6 bases separated the two germline ends. CDR1 is SEHNR, CDR2 FQNEAQ, per germline (reference sequence). The CDR3 is 13 residues long. For the CDR3, the DNA is TGTGCCAGCAGCTTACAGGAAAATCAGCCCCAGCATTTT. It yields the protein CASSLQENQPQHF.

The chain links TRBV4-1 to TRBJ2-7, with 7 bases lining up with TRBD2. The germline gives CDR1 MGHRA, CDR2 YSYEKL. With V trimmed by 5 bases and J by 4 bases, 11 bases remained unmatched. CDR3 size: 15 residues. CDR3 region: CASSSPVRGSYEQYF. The CDR3, as DNA: TGCGCCAGCAGCTCGCCTGTGCGGGGGTCGTACGAGCAGTACTTC.

This clone has only a few counts. This chain uses TRBV18 with TRBJ1-1; weak D call: TRBD1 (5 bases). Trimming removed 3 bases from V and 8 bases from J, with 13 bases in between. CDR1 is KGHSH, CDR2 LQKENI, per germline. The CDR3 covers 13 residues. The CDR3 DNA reads TGTGCCAGCTCACCCGCCAGGGAAGGGGAAGCTTTCTTT. This sequence encodes CASSPAREGEAFF. The whole variable domain, remainder taken from reference TRBV18 and TRBJ1-1, is NAGVMQNPRHLVRRRGQEARLRCSPMKGHSHVYWYRQLPEEGLKFMVYLQKENIIDESGMPKERFSAEFPKEGPSILRIQQVVRGDSAAYFCASSPAREGEAFFGQGTRLTVV.

The gene calls are TRBV7-9 and TRBJ2-2, with TRBD2 as a possible D gene (5 bases). V was shortened by 5 bases and J by 0 bases, with 10 bases between the two germline ends. Germline V CDR1 and CDR2: SEHNR, FQNEAQ (reference sequence). The CDR3 sequence is 15 residues long. CDR3 region: CASSRSGTNTGELFF. CDR3 sequence (DNA): TGTGCCAGCAGCCGCAGCGGTACGAACACCGGGGAGCTGTTTTTT.

This clone was observed a few times. The V and J genes are TRBV5-4 and TRBJ1-5; no definite D call. CDR1 and CDR2 (germline): SGHNT, YYREEE (reference sequence). Trimming took 2 bases from V and 4 from J, leaving 7 bases between them. The CDR3 length is 13 residues. CDR3 in amino acids: CASSLDQNQPQHF. The CDR3 bases are TGTGCCAGCAGCTTAGACCAAAATCAGCCCCAGCATTTT.